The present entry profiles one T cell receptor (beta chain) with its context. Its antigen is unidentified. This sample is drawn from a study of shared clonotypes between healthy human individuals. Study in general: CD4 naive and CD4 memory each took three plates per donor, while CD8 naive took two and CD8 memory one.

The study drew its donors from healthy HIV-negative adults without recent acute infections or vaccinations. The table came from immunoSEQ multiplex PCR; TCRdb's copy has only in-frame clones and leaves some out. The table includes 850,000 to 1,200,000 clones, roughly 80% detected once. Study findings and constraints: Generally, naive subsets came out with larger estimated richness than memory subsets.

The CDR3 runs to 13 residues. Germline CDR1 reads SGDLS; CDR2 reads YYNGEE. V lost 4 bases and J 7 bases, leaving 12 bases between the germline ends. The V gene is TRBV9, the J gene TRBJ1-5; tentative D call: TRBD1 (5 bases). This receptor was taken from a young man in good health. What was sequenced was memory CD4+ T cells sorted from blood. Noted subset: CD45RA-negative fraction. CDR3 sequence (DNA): TGTGCCAGCAGCAGGGGAGGGCTCCAGCCCCAGCATTTT. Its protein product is CASSRGGLQPQHF.